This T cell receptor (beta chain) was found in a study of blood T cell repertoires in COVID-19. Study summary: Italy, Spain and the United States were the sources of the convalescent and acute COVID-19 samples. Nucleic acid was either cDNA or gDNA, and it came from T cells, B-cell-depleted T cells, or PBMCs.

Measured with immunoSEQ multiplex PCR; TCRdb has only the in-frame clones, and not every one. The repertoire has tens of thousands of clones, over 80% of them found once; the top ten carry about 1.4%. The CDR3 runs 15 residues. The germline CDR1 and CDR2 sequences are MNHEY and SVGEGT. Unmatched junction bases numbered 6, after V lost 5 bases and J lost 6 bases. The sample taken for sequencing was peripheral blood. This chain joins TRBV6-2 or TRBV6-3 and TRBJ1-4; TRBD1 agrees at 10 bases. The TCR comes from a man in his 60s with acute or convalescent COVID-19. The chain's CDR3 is CASSHYGQGDEKLFF. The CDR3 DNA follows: TGTGCCAGCAGTCACTATGGACAGGGGGATGAAAAACTGTTTTTT.